Each of the 3 T cell receptor beta chains below was sequenced from the same sample in a study of blood T cell repertoires in COVID-19. Sequencing was performed with immunoSEQ multiplex PCR; in TCRdb, only in-frame clones are kept and a portion is missing. This sample carries fewer than 200,000 clones, approximately 85% of them seen once, and the ten largest clones take 1% to 1.5%. Sample: peripheral blood. These receptors all stem from a man aged 55 to 70 who had recovered from COVID-19.

This clone appeared a single time. The rearrangement joins TRBV15 to TRBJ2-1; weak D call: TRBD2 (5 bases). Trimming removed 0 bases from V and 6 bases from J, with 6 bases in between. This CDR3 region has 13 residues. Germline CDR1 LNHNV, CDR2 YYDKDF (reference sequence). Here the CDR3 reads CATSREGVNEQFF. The CDR3 DNA reads as TGTGCCACCAGCAGAGAGGGAGTCAATGAGCAGTTCTTC. Full variable domain (missing parts from reference TRBV15 and TRBJ2-1): DAMVIQNPRYQVTQFGKPVTLSCSQTLNHNVMYWYQQKSSQAPKLLFHYYDKDFNNEADTPDNFQSRRPNTSFCFLDIRSPGLGDTAMYLCATSREGVNEQFFGPGTRLTVL.

This chain links TRBV15 with TRBJ2-5; tentatively, D is TRBD2 (7 bases). Per the germline V gene, CDR1 is LNHNV and CDR2 is YYDKDF (reference sequence). The CDR3 extends over 16 amino acids. Trimming left V 0 bases short and J 1 base short, with 12 bases between. DNA of the CDR3: TGTGCCACCAGCAGAGATGGGGGGGGCACCCAAGAGACCCAGTACTTC. Its protein is CATSRDGGGTQETQYF.

The rearrangement links TRBV27 to TRBJ2-2, with D tentatively TRBD1 (5 bases). V lost 2 bases to trimming and J lost 4 bases, with 14 bases between them. The CDR3 length is 16 residues. In germline, CDR1 is MNHEY, CDR2 SMNVEV (reference sequence). This chain's CDR3 is CASSLQGGFGTGELFF. The CDR3 DNA follows: TGTGCCAGCAGTTTACAGGGCGGTTTTGGCACCGGGGAGCTGTTTTTT.